This record covers a single TCR beta chain. Its antigen is not known. The entry originates in a study of beta chain features in type 1 diabetes. Points from the study as a whole: The study found fewer insertions and more deletions at VDJ junctions in type 1 diabetes patients.

CDR1 and CDR2 (germline): LNHDA, SQIVND (reference sequence). V lost 4 bases and J lost 9; bases outside the gene matches: 8. CDR3 size: 16 residues. All of the isolated RNA was reverse transcribed, so expressed TCRB transcripts were sequenced. Assay used: immunoSEQ multiplex PCR; TCRdb lists only in-frame clones, some missing. This repertoire shows around 330,000 clones, roughly 11% found once; its top ten account for roughly 0.014%. Sequenced input: naive CD4+ T cells from blood. The chain is built from TRBV19 and TRBJ2-1; 14 nucleotides line up with TRBD2. The clonotype was recovered from a woman under 40 in good health. The CDR3 sequence: CASSNVGLAGDREQFF. Written as DNA, the CDR3 is TGTGCCAGTAGTAACGTGGGACTAGCGGGAGATCGTGAGCAGTTCTTC.